These 28 T cell receptor beta chains came from one sample sequenced in a study of memory CD4+ T cells and cytomegalovirus serostatus. The repertoire was sequenced with immunoSEQ multiplex PCR; TCRdb's copy has only in-frame clones and lacks some. The data contain more than 45,000 clones, 82% of them singletons. The sort gate was single viable CD3+CD4+CD8-CD45RO+ cells for memory CD4+ T cells. Sequencing was carried out using memory CD4+ T cells from blood. These receptor sequences come from an adult in good health and CMV-seronegative.

The rearrangement links TRBV6-1 to TRBJ1-2; tentative D call: TRBD1 (6 bases). The V end was cut by 1 base, the J end by 2 bases, with 11 bases between. This CDR3 is built from 15 residues. In germline, CDR1 is MNHNS, CDR2 SASEGT. CDR3 region: CASSEGATGNYGYTF. In DNA form, the CDR3 reads TGTGCCAGCAGTGAAGGGGCTACAGGGAACTATGGCTACACCTTC.

This chain uses TRBV5-1 with TRBJ1-1; possible D gene TRBD1, 6 bases. Trimming pared 4 bases from V and 8 bases from J, leaving 15 bases between. The CDR3 has 13 amino acids. Per the germline V gene, CDR1 is SGHRS and CDR2 is YFSETQ. CDR3: CASSARSGTEAFF. In DNA form, the CDR3 reads TGCGCCAGCAGCGCTCGATCCGGGACAGAAGCTTTCTTT. Combining the CDR3 with reference TRBV5-1 and TRBJ1-1 gives the whole variable domain KAGVTQTPRYLIKTRGQQVTLSCSPISGHRSVSWYQQTPGQGLQFLFEYFSETQRNKGNFPGRFSGRQFSNSRSEMNVSTLELGDSALYLCASSARSGTEAFFGQGTRLTVV.

V gene TRBV11-1 combines with J gene TRBJ1-1; 8 bases agree with TRBD1. Per the germline V gene, CDR1 is SGHAT and CDR2 is FQDESV (reference sequence). Losses at the gene ends were 2 bases for V and 3 bases for J; bases not matched to a gene: 8. The CDR3 contains 16 residues. The CDR3 is CASSLRQGALDTEAFF. The CDR3 region has the DNA TGTGCCAGCAGCTTAAGGCAGGGGGCTTTGGACACTGAAGCTTTCTTT. The whole variable domain, filled in from reference TRBV11-1 and TRBJ1-1, reads EAEVAQSPRYKITEKSQAVAFWCDPISGHATLYWYRQILGQGPELLVQFQDESVVDDSQLPKDRFSAERLKGVDSTLKIQPAELGDSAMYLCASSLRQGALDTEAFFGQGTRLTVV.

The V call is TRBV6-4, the J call TRBJ2-1; TRBD1 matches 7 bases. Germline V gene sequence: CDR1 MRHNA, CDR2 SNTAGT. CDR3 size: 15 residues. J lost 3 bases, V lost 3 bases, and 5 bases had no gene match. DNA for the CDR3: TGTGCCAGCAGTGAGGAACAGGGGTACTACAATGAGCAGTTCTTC. Amino acid sequence: CASSEEQGYYNEQFF.

The table lists this clone with a few counts. This rearrangement joins TRBV7-2 to TRBJ2-3, with TRBD2 matching over 8 bases. Germline CDR1 SGHTA, CDR2 FQGNSA. The CDR3 loop spans 14 amino acids. J lost 1 base, V lost 8 bases, and 5 bases had no gene match. The CDR3 DNA sequence: TGTGCCAGCGGGAATAGCGGGGGCACAGATACGCAGTATTTT. The encoded protein is CASGNSGGTDTQYF.

The chain employs TRBV28 and TRBJ2-2; 8 bases are shared with TRBD2. Unmatched junction bases numbered 9, after V lost 11 bases and J lost 7 bases. This CDR3 has 13 residues. Germline assignment: CDR1 MDHEN and CDR2 SYDVKM. CDR3 nucleotides: TGTGCCTCTCGGGGGGGGCTGGACGGGGAGCTGTTTTTT. This gives the protein CASRGGLDGELFF.

For the CDR3, the DNA is TGCGCCAGCCGTCTGGGAGAGGAGACCCAGTACTTC. This translates into CASRLGEETQYF. The chain recombines TRBV5-1 with TRBJ2-5, with D perhaps TRBD2 (5 bases). In germline, CDR1 is SGHRS, CDR2 YFSETQ. The CDR3 totals 12 residues. Trimming cost V 7 bases and J 5 bases, with 12 bases left between them.

V and J are TRBV19 and TRBJ1-1, with a weak D call TRBD1 (6 bases). V gave up 5 bases and J gave up 0 bases, with 19 bases separating them. This CDR3 comprises 17 residues. CDR1 LNHDA and CDR2 SQIVND come from the germline V gene (reference sequence). The CDR3 nucleotides read TGTGCCAGTAGTCCTCCGACAGGCGGGGGCATGAACACTGAAGCTTTCTTT. It yields the protein CASSPPTGGGMNTEAFF. Looking up the rest from reference TRBV19 and TRBJ1-1 gives the full variable domain: DGGITQSPKYLFRKEGQNVTLSCEQNLNHDAMYWYRQDPGQGLRLIYYSQIVNDFQKGDIAEGYSVSREKKESFPLTVTSAQKNPTAFYLCASSPPTGGGMNTEAFFGQGTRLTVV.

J is TRBJ1-1 and V is TRBV27; D not resolved. Germline V gives CDR1 MNHEY, CDR2 SMNVEV (reference sequence). The CDR3 is made up of 13 amino acids. Trimming pared 5 bases from V and 3 bases from J, leaving 10 bases between. CDR3 amino acids: CASSRAPYTEAFF. The CDR3 DNA follows: TGTGCCAGCAGTAGGGCTCCCTACACTGAAGCTTTCTTT.

The chain has TRBV30 and TRBJ1-2, with TRBD1 matching over 7 bases. Germline trimming cut 2 bases from V and 5 bases from J; bases unmatched to any gene: 5. This CDR3 region has 13 residues. Germline CDR1 and CDR2: GTSNPN and SVGIG (reference sequence). DNA for the CDR3: TGTGCCTGGAGTATTAACAGGGGATATGGCTACACCTTC. It is translated as CAWSINRGYGYTF.

The chain is built from TRBV5-4 and TRBJ2-1; 7 bases fit TRBD1. Germline trimming cut 1 base from V and 9 bases from J; bases unmatched to any gene: 13. There are 16 residues in the CDR3. The germline gives CDR1 SGHNT, CDR2 YYREEE (reference sequence). Here the CDR3 DNA reads TGTGCCAGCAGCTTGATTCCAGGGGGTCGTTTCGGTGAGCAGTTCTTC. Protein sequence: CASSLIPGGRFGEQFF.

The chain couples TRBV2 to TRBJ1-6; D is uncertain. Germline CDR1 is SNHLY and CDR2 is FYNNEI. The CDR3 is 19 residues long. Trimming shortened V by 3 bases and J by 9 bases, and 27 bases separated the two germline ends. The DNA of the CDR3 is TGTGCCAGCAGTGATAGGTGGATGAGAACGTTAATTCAGGCTTCACCCCTCCACTTT. It encodes CASSDRWMRTLIQASPLHF.

The chain recombines TRBV7-8 with TRBJ2-1, with D tentatively TRBD2 (6 bases). The V gene's germline CDR1 is SGHVS and CDR2 FQNEAQ. V lost 2 bases and J lost 15, with 17 bases in between. The CDR3 spans 13 residues. The CDR3 DNA sequence: TGTGCCAGCAGCTTATCGGTGGAGGGTTCCCTGTTCTTC. Protein: CASSLSVEGSLFF. The variable domain in full, with the rest retrieved from reference TRBV7-8 and TRBJ2-1, is GAGVSQSPRYKVAKRGQDVALRCDPISGHVSLFWYQQALGQGPEFLTYFQNEAQLDKSGLPSDRFFAERPEGSVSTLKIQRTQQEDSAVYLCASSLSVEGSLFFGPGTRLTVL.

This chain uses TRBV9 with TRBJ2-1; D is undetermined. CDR1 SGDLS and CDR2 YYNGEE come from the germline V gene. Trimming removed 0 bases at V and 1 base at J, with 11 bases between. CDR3 length equals 16 residues. The DNA of the CDR3 is TGTGCCAGCAGCGTAGATAACTCCCGATCCTACAATGAGCAGTTCTTC. It specifies CASSVDNSRSYNEQFF.

This chain links TRBV6-1 with TRBJ1-1; no clear D gene. This CDR3 has 13 residues. CDR1 MNHNS and CDR2 SASEGT come from the germline V gene. Trimming removed 0 bases from V and 11 bases from J, with 13 bases in between. CDR3 DNA: TGTGCCAGCAGTGAAGCGGAGGGCAGTTCGGCTTTCTTT. The encoded protein is CASSEAEGSSAFF.

The genes are TRBV11-2 and TRBJ2-3, with D unclear. From germline, CDR1 is SGHAT and CDR2 FQNNGV. Trimming stripped 2 bases from V and 0 bases from J, with 9 bases between. CDR3 size: 15 residues. CDR3 sequence (DNA): TGTGCCAGCAGCTTATCCAGGACGAGCACAGATACGCAGTATTTT. Protein: CASSLSRTSTDTQYF.

The chain has TRBV7-9 and TRBJ1-5; maybe TRBD1 (5 bases). Trimming took 5 bases from V and 5 from J, leaving 13 bases between them. CDR3 length: 14 residues. Germline V gene lookup returns CDR1 SEHNR and CDR2 FQNEAQ (reference sequence). CDR3 sequence reads: CASSRGDPYQPQHF. CDR3 nucleotides: TGTGCCAGCAGCCGAGGGGACCCTTATCAGCCCCAGCATTTT.

The chain links TRBV30 to TRBJ2-5; no reliable D call. The V and J ends lost 3 bases and 4 bases respectively, with 12 bases between them. This CDR3 comprises 13 residues. Germline lookup yields CDR1 GTSNPN and CDR2 SVGIG (reference sequence). The CDR3 reads CAWSGIAAETQYF. The CDR3 nucleotides read TGTGCCTGGAGCGGCATAGCAGCAGAGACCCAGTACTTC.

The rearrangement joins TRBV2 to TRBJ1-1; D gene ambiguous. The length of the CDR3 is 12 residues. In germline, CDR1 is SNHLY, CDR2 FYNNEI. Between the trimmed V and J ends, which lost 9 bases and 2 bases, there was a span of 10 bases. This chain's CDR3 is CARVGSNTEAFF. The CDR3 region has the DNA TGTGCCAGGGTGGGGTCCAACACTGAAGCTTTCTTT.

The V and J genes are TRBV2 and TRBJ1-6; 9 bases line up with TRBD1. The V gene's germline CDR1 is SNHLY and CDR2 FYNNEI. Trimming at V came to 6 bases and at J to 8 bases, leaving 11 bases not matched to a gene. CDR3 length equals 16 residues. CDR3 in DNA: TGTGCCAGCAGCTCTCCGGGACAGGGAGGGTATTCACCCCTCCACTTT. Its protein product is CASSSPGQGGYSPLHF. Looking up the rest from reference TRBV2 and TRBJ1-6 gives the full variable domain: EPEVTQTPSHQVTQMGQEVILRCVPISNHLYFYWYRQILGQKVEFLVSFYNNEISEKSEIFDDQFSVERPDGSNFTLKIRSTKLEDSAMYFCASSSPGQGGYSPLHFGNGTRLTVT.

The V gene is TRBV29-1, the J gene TRBJ2-3, with D maybe TRBD2 (5 bases). CDR3 length: 13 amino acids. Germline CDR1 reads SQVTM; CDR2 reads ANQGSEA. CDR3 sequence: CTAVGRNTDTQYF. CDR3 coding DNA: TGCACAGCGGTTGGAAGAAACACAGATACGCAGTATTTT.

This clone was seen just once. The V and J genes are TRBV19 and TRBJ1-5; D is undetermined. In germline, CDR1 is LNHDA, CDR2 SQIVND (reference sequence). This CDR3 has 14 residues. V lost 3 bases and J lost 2, with 8 bases in between. DNA of the CDR3: TGTGCCAGTAGTATCGCGGGCGGCAATCAGCCCCAGCATTTT. Protein product: CASSIAGGNQPQHF.

About this clone itself: The junction departs from germline at one end; a sequencing error may be responsible. The gene calls are TRBV29-1 and TRBJ2-1; D is ambiguous. This CDR3 has 11 amino acids. Germline V gives CDR1 SQVTM, CDR2 ANQGSEA. This CDR3 reads CSVEGAHEQFF. The CDR3 nucleotides read TGCAGCGTCGAAGGAGCTCATGAGCAGTTCTTC.

The J gene is TRBJ1-6, the V gene TRBV5-5, with 8 bases identical to TRBD1. In germline, CDR1 is SGHKS, CDR2 YYEKEE (reference sequence). The CDR3 totals 16 residues. Losses at the gene ends were 3 bases for V and 6 bases for J; bases not matched to a gene: 8. The CDR3: CASSWTGSPGNSPLHF. The CDR3, as DNA: TGTGCCAGCAGCTGGACAGGGAGCCCCGGTAATTCACCCCTCCACTTT. Full variable domain (missing parts from reference TRBV5-5 and TRBJ1-6): DAGVTQSPTHLIKTRGQQVTLRCSPISGHKSVSWYQQVLGQGPQFIFQYYEKEERGRGNFPDRFSARQFPNYSSELNVNALLLGDSALYLCASSWTGSPGNSPLHFGNGTRLTVT.

The chain carries TRBV7-2 and TRBJ1-1; D not resolved. V lost 0 bases to trimming and J lost 3 bases, with 14 bases between them. CDR1 SGHTA and CDR2 FQGNSA come from the germline V gene. The CDR3 contains 16 residues. Here the CDR3 reads CASSLAWSGKHTEAFF. In nucleotides, the CDR3 is TGTGCCAGCAGCTTAGCCTGGTCAGGAAAGCACACTGAAGCTTTCTTT.

The V gene is TRBV6-6, the J gene TRBJ1-5; D unclear. The germline CDR1 and CDR2 sequences are MNHNY and SVGAGI (reference sequence). The CDR3 totals 14 residues. Deletions cut 6 bases from V and 0 bases from J, with 9 bases between. CDR3 nucleotides: TGTGCCAGCAGCCAGATTTATAGCAATCAGCCCCAGCATTTT. Its protein is CASSQIYSNQPQHF.

V gene TRBV25-1 combines with J gene TRBJ1-6; 7 bases fit TRBD1. Germline CDR1 reads MGHDK; CDR2 reads SYGVNS. The CDR3 consists of 13 residues. The V and J ends lost 6 bases and 5 bases, in that order; junction bases with no gene match: 1. CDR3 in amino acids: CASSGQDNSPLHF. The CDR3 DNA follows: TGTGCCAGCAGCGGACAGGATAATTCACCCCTCCACTTT.

The genes are TRBV30 and TRBJ2-1, with 8 bases matching TRBD2. This CDR3 is built from 16 residues. Germline V gives CDR1 GTSNPN, CDR2 SVGIG (reference sequence). With 4 bases clipped from V and 5 bases from J, the junction kept 13 bases outside the gene matches. The CDR3: CAWTGWKAGENNEQFF. In DNA form, the CDR3 reads TGTGCCTGGACCGGGTGGAAAGCGGGGGAAAACAATGAGCAGTTCTTC.